These 21 T cell receptor beta chains were sequenced from one sample in a study of T cell changes during pregnancy in multiple sclerosis. TCRdb's table, derived via immunoSEQ multiplex PCR, lists solely in-frame clones and lacks some. The data show about 44,000 clones, with approximately 96% seen just once and roughly 0.9% held by the top ten. The specimen was peripheral blood, collected in the second trimester of pregnancy. These receptors were obtained from a female donor with multiple sclerosis, enrolled in a pregnancy study.

The chain is built from TRBV6-1 and TRBJ2-7, with TRBD2 as a possible D gene (5 bases). This CDR3 has 17 residues. V dropped 4 bases and J dropped 5 bases, with 24 bases sitting between them. Germline CDR1 reads MNHNS; CDR2 reads SASEGT. This CDR3 is CASSAFALSGRLDEQYF. Here the CDR3 DNA reads TGTGCCAGCAGTGCTTTTGCTTTGAGTGGGAGACTCGACGAGCAGTACTTC.

The chain combines TRBV11-2 with TRBJ1-2; 10 nucleotides agree with TRBD1. The V gene end was trimmed by 0 bases and the J gene end by 8 bases; junction bases not matched to a gene: 18. The V gene's germline CDR1 is SGHAT and CDR2 FQNNGV. This CDR3 has 19 residues. This CDR3 is CASSLDRRGQGLSGGGYTF. CDR3 in DNA: TGTGCCAGCAGCTTAGATCGGAGGGGACAGGGGCTGTCAGGAGGCGGCTACACCTTC.

V and J are TRBV7-9 and TRBJ1-3; unclear D gene. V was pared by 6 bases and J by 1 base, with 10 bases between. This CDR3 comprises 14 residues. Germline values: CDR1 SEHNR, CDR2 FQNEAQ (reference sequence). The CDR3 spells CASSPLRSGNTIYF. CDR3 in DNA: TGTGCCAGCAGTCCTCTGAGATCTGGAAACACCATATATTTT.

The chain combines TRBV7-3 with TRBJ2-1; D possibly corresponds to TRBD2 (7 bases). Trimming took off 5 bases at V and 13 bases at J, with 24 bases between the two ends. Germline CDR1 is SGHTA and CDR2 is FQGTGA. This CDR3 is built from 15 residues. The CDR3 region is CASSPRGLAAMVQFF. In DNA, the CDR3 is TGTGCCAGCAGCCCGCGGGGGCTAGCGGCCATGGTTCAGTTCTTC.

J is TRBJ1-2 and V is TRBV2; D is unclear. This CDR3 comprises 14 residues. The germline CDR1 and CDR2 sequences are SNHLY and FYNNEI. V lost 2 bases to trimming and J lost 4 bases, with 11 bases between them. DNA for the CDR3: TGTGCCAGCAGTGAAAGCCGACTTGGCTATGGCTACACCTTC. It codes for CASSESRLGYGYTF.

Written as DNA, the CDR3 is TGTGCCAGCAGACCCAGGGGAACCGGGGAGCTGTTTTTT. It is translated as CASRPRGTGELFF. The V gene is TRBV7-2, the J gene TRBJ2-2; D is possibly TRBD1 (6 bases). Trimming left V 6 bases short and J 5 bases short, with 10 bases between. Germline CDR1 SGHTA, CDR2 FQGNSA. The CDR3 sequence is 13 residues long. Full variable domain (remainder filled in from reference TRBV7-2 and TRBJ2-2): GAGVSQSPSNKVTEKGKDVELRCDPISGHTALYWYRQSLGQGLEFLIYFQGNSAPDKSGLPSDRFSAERTGGSVSTLTIQRTQQEDSAVYLCASRPRGTGELFFGEGSRLTVL.

The genes are TRBV6-5 and TRBJ2-1; 10 nucleotides align to TRBD2. The germline V gene has CDR1 MNHEY and CDR2 SVGAGI. J gave up 9 bases and V 5 bases, and 10 bases lay outside the gene matches. The CDR3 contains 15 residues. In DNA form, the CDR3 reads TGTGCCAGCAGTCCGCTAGCGGGAGAATGGGGTGAGCAGTTCTTC. Translation: CASSPLAGEWGEQFF.

V usage is TRBV7-9 and J usage is TRBJ1-2; D might be TRBD1 (5 bases). Deletions cut 5 bases from V and 3 bases from J, with 16 bases between. This CDR3 is built from 15 residues. Germline CDR1 is SEHNR and CDR2 is FQNEAQ (reference sequence). This CDR3 reads CASSPPGLPYYGYTF. The CDR3 DNA reads TGTGCCAGCAGCCCACCGGGACTCCCGTACTATGGCTACACCTTC.

This chain links TRBV7-9 with TRBJ2-5; D is uncertain. The CDR3 has 13 amino acids. CDR1 and CDR2 (germline): SEHNR, FQNEAQ (reference sequence). V lost 1 base and J 1 base, leaving 4 bases between the germline ends. The CDR3 bases are TGTGCCAGCAGCTTAGTCGGCCAAGAGACCCAGTACTTC. Translating gives CASSLVGQETQYF.

The chain uses TRBV18 and TRBJ1-2; D is possibly TRBD1 (5 bases). CDR3 length: 15 amino acids. Germline lookup yields CDR1 KGHSH and CDR2 LQKENI. V shed 0 bases and J shed 0 bases, with 8 bases lying between them. CDR3 in amino acids: CASSPPGRANYGYTF. In DNA form, the CDR3 reads TGTGCCAGCTCACCACCGGGCAGGGCTAACTATGGCTACACCTTC.

The genes are TRBV7-8 and TRBJ2-7; tentative D call: TRBD2 (5 bases). The CDR3 spans 15 residues. Germline V gene data show CDR1 as SGHVS and CDR2 as FQNEAQ. The ends were cut back, 5 bases at V and 1 base at J, with 15 bases in the middle. CDR3 bases: TGTGCCAGCAGCCCACTAGGACTGGTATCCTACGAGCAGTACTTC. Amino acid sequence: CASSPLGLVSYEQYF.

The chain recombines TRBV5-1 with TRBJ1-2, with a possible D match to TRBD1 (6 bases). The V end lost 4 bases, the J end lost 2 bases, and 6 bases lay between the germline ends. In germline, CDR1 is SGHRS, CDR2 YFSETQ. The CDR3 totals 12 residues. The CDR3 nucleotides read TGCGCCAGCAGCAGGGGGAACTATGGCTACACCTTC. This encodes CASSRGNYGYTF.

This clone was picked up one time. The rearrangement uses TRBV7-6 and TRBJ1-5, with D perhaps TRBD1 (5 bases). The germline V gene has CDR1 SGHVS and CDR2 FNYEAQ. Trimming pared 1 base from V and 1 base from J, leaving 8 bases between. The CDR3 runs to 15 residues. The CDR3 sequence: CASSLVDSSNQPQHF. In nucleotides, the CDR3 is TGTGCCAGCAGCTTAGTAGACAGCAGCAATCAGCCCCAGCATTTT. Using reference TRBV7-6 and TRBJ1-5 for the parts outside the CDR3, the full variable domain is GAGVSQSPRYKVTKRGQDVALRCDPISGHVSLYWYRQALGQGPEFLTYFNYEAQQDKSGLPNDRFSAERPEGSISTLTIQRTEQRDSAMYRCASSLVDSSNQPQHFGDGTRLSIL.

The chain recombines TRBV27 with TRBJ2-1; 7 bases align to TRBD2. J lost 5 bases, V lost 4 bases, and 8 bases had no gene match. The CDR3 is 15 amino acids. Looked up from germline, CDR1 is MNHEY and CDR2 is SMNVEV (reference sequence). CDR3 region: CASSYWTRNHNEQFF. The CDR3 region has the DNA TGTGCCAGCAGTTATTGGACTAGAAATCACAATGAGCAGTTCTTC.

The V call is TRBV10-3, the J call TRBJ1-5; a weak D match, TRBD1 (5 bases). Deletions cut 0 bases from V and 4 bases from J, with 10 bases between. This CDR3 has 15 residues. Germline values: CDR1 ENHRY, CDR2 SYGVKD. The CDR3 is CAISESAGRNQPQHF. For the CDR3, the DNA is TGTGCCATCAGTGAGTCGGCAGGGAGGAATCAGCCCCAGCATTTT.

The V call is TRBV2, the J call TRBJ1-2; D gene uncertain. The CDR3 length is 15 residues. CDR1 and CDR2 from the germline V gene are SNHLY and FYNNEI. V dropped 2 bases and J dropped 1 base, with 11 bases sitting between them. CDR3 sequence: CASSELGRSNYGYTF. The CDR3 region has the DNA TGTGCCAGCAGTGAACTGGGCAGAAGTAACTATGGCTACACCTTC. Supplemented by reference TRBV2 and TRBJ1-2, the full variable domain reads EPEVTQTPSHQVTQMGQEVILRCVPISNHLYFYWYRQILGQKVEFLVSFYNNEISEKSEIFDDQFSVERPDGSNFTLKIRSTKLEDSAMYFCASSELGRSNYGYTFGSGTRLTVV.

This clone was seen once. CDR3 protein: CASSQLNQGNEQFF. DNA for the CDR3: TGTGCCAGCAGCCAACTCAACCAGGGGAATGAGCAGTTCTTC. The chain recombines TRBV14 with TRBJ2-1; D perhaps matches TRBD1 (6 bases). This CDR3 region has 14 residues. The germline V gene has CDR1 SGHDN and CDR2 FVKESK. V lost 2 bases, J lost 7 bases, and 12 bases lay in between.

The chain joins TRBV7-6 to TRBJ1-1, with 10 bases that match TRBD1. The germline gives CDR1 SGHVS, CDR2 FNYEAQ. With 5 bases clipped from V and 10 bases from J, the junction kept 13 bases outside the gene matches. The CDR3 is 15 residues long. The CDR3 sequence is CASSPRGQGDMVAFF. The CDR3 nucleotides are TGTGCCAGCAGCCCAAGAGGACAGGGGGATATGGTAGCTTTCTTT.

J is TRBJ2-1 and V is TRBV27, with a possible D match to TRBD2 (5 bases). This CDR3 contains 15 residues. The V gene lost 7 bases and the J gene lost 0 bases, with 13 bases spanning the gap. Germline CDR1 MNHEY, CDR2 SMNVEV (reference sequence). This CDR3 is CASNVGVGSYNEQFF. The CDR3 bases are TGTGCCAGCAATGTCGGGGTAGGCTCCTACAATGAGCAGTTCTTC.

CDR3 sequence: CAWSMGQFTDTQYF. The CDR3 coding sequence is TGTGCCTGGAGTATGGGACAATTCACAGATACGCAGTATTTT. The chain couples TRBV30 to TRBJ2-3; a weak D match, TRBD1 (6 bases). Per germline, CDR1 GTSNPN and CDR2 SVGIG (reference sequence). The V end lost 2 bases, the J end lost 2 bases, and 11 bases lay between the germline ends. The CDR3 runs 14 residues.

The CDR3 spells CASSLADTQYF. CDR3 bases: TGTGCCAGCAGCCTAGCGGATACGCAGTATTTT. The V call is TRBV5-8, the J call TRBJ2-3, with TRBD2 as a possible D gene (6 bases). This CDR3 is built from 11 residues. The germline gives CDR1 SGHTS, CDR2 YDEGEE. V was shortened by 4 bases and J by 6 bases, with 6 bases between the two germline ends. Filled out from reference TRBV5-8 and TRBJ2-3, the complete variable domain reads EAGVTQSPTHLIKTRGQQATLRCSPISGHTSVYWYQQALGLGLQFLLWYDEGEERNRGNFPPRFSGRQFPNYSSELNVNALELEDSALYLCASSLADTQYFGPGTRLTVL.